The TCR beta chain described here comes from a study of response to subunit inactivated influenza vaccine. TCRdb re-derived calls from the RT-PCR reads in MiXCR, one entry per CDR3 protein. The sample has about 500,000 distinct CDR3 sequences; 16% are singletons. The sample in question was CD4+ T cells sorted from PBMCs, obtained less than 30 months after vaccination. This clonotype was obtained from a man between 50 and 69 years old who received an inactivated influenza vaccine.

Here the CDR3 DNA reads TGTGCCAGCAGCGTAACGTGGACCAACTCCTACGAGCAGTACTTC. It codes for CASSVTWTNSYEQYF. The gene calls are TRBV9 and TRBJ2-7; D not certain. CDR3 length: 15 amino acids. The V end was cut by 1 base, the J end by 0 bases, with 11 bases between. Germline V gives CDR1 SGDLS, CDR2 YYNGEE.